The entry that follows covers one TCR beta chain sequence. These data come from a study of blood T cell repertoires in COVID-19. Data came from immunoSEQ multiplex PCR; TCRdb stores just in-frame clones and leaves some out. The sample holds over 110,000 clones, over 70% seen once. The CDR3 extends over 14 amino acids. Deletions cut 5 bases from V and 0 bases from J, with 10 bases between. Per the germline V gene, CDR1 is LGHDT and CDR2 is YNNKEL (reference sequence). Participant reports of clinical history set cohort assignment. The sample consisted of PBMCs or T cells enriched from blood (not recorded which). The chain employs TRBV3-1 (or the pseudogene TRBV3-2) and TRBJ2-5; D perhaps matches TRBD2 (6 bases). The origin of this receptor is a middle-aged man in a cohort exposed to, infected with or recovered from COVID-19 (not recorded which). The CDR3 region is CASSFLANQETQYF. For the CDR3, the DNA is TGTGCCAGCAGCTTTCTAGCGAACCAAGAGACCCAGTACTTC.